This T cell receptor beta chain was found in a study of OX40 agonist ivuxolimab in advanced cancers. Study-level findings and limits: CD4+ and CD8+ T cells in blood underwent clonal expansion by week 6 at 0.1 to 3.0 mg/kg.

The CDR3 sequence is 14 residues long. Germline CDR1 is WSHSY and CDR2 is SAAADI. With 8 bases clipped from V and 4 bases from J, the junction kept 9 bases outside the gene matches. On this clone: Antigen specificity is unknown.

TCRdb keeps only in-frame clones here, not all; method: immunoSEQ multiplex PCR. Seen here are 50,000 to 55,000 clones, about 88% observed once, and the top ten hold approximately 1.6%. Researchers took blood at baseline, on cycle 4 day 1, and on cycle 7 day 1. The V gene is TRBV10-2, the J gene TRBJ2-7; 9 positions agree with TRBD2. The sample consisted of CD4+ or CD8+ T cells sorted from blood, taken in a trial of the OX40 agonist ivuxolimab. The clonotype originates from an adult with an advanced solid tumor such as melanoma, head and neck, liver or kidney cancer. In DNA, the CDR3 is TGCGCCAGCGGCCTTAGCGGGAGTGAGTACGAGCAGTACTTC. It yields the protein CASGLSGSEYEQYF.